This passage covers 25 T cell receptor beta chains from one sample sequenced in a study of T cell repertoires in ileal Crohn's disease. Sequencing was performed with immunoSEQ multiplex PCR; in TCRdb, only in-frame clones are kept and a portion is missing. Of about 2,500 clones listed, roughly 90% were seen once; the top ten hold around 3.6%. The specimen was ileal tissue. These receptor sequences come from an adult with Crohn's disease.

The chain links TRBV6-4 to TRBJ2-2, with D unresolved. Trimming cost V 3 bases and J 5 bases, with 7 bases left between them. CDR1 MRHNA and CDR2 SNTAGT come from the germline V gene. There are 13 residues in the CDR3. The DNA for the CDR3 is TGTGCCAGCAGTGAAACGGAGACCGGGGAGCTGTTTTTT. Protein: CASSETETGELFF.

This chain connects TRBV5-1 to TRBJ1-2; 8 nucleotides align to TRBD1. CDR1 and CDR2 from the germline V gene are SGHRS and YFSETQ. The CDR3 is made up of 13 amino acids. Trimming at V came to 6 bases and at J to 7 bases, leaving 8 bases not matched to a gene. CDR3 nucleotide sequence: TGCGCCAGCAATTCACCCGACAGGGGTGGCTACACCTTC. This sequence encodes CASNSPDRGGYTF.

The chain has TRBV6-1 and TRBJ2-3, with TRBD1 identical over 9 bases. The junction had 11 bases not matched to a gene; V was cut back by 10 bases and J by 3 bases. Germline CDR1 MNHNS, CDR2 SASEGT. The CDR3 sequence is 15 residues long. The CDR3 nucleotides read TGTGCCACCCGGCCGGGACAGGGCGTAACAGATACGCAGTATTTT. Translation gives CATRPGQGVTDTQYF.

This chain joins TRBV11-2 and TRBJ2-5; TRBD2 matches at 9 bases. The CDR3 extends over 15 amino acids. The ends lost 8 bases at V and 4 bases at J; junction bases unmatched: 11. Germline CDR1 SGHAT, CDR2 FQNNGV. CDR3 DNA sequence: TGTGCCAGCGTTCCAGCGGGGGGATTTGGAGAGACCCAGTACTTC. Translated: CASVPAGGFGETQYF.

Only one count was recorded for this clone. The chain joins TRBV30 to TRBJ1-5, with D perhaps TRBD1 (5 bases). The CDR3 has 14 amino acids. Looked up from germline, CDR1 is GTSNPN and CDR2 is SVGIG (reference sequence). Trimming cost V 0 bases and J 6 bases, with 12 bases left between them. For the CDR3, the DNA is TGTGCCTGGAGTGTACGGCAGGGTCGTCAGCCCCAGCATTTT. Translated, it gives CAWSVRQGRQPQHF.

CDR3 in amino acids: CASSPGTGLIVNEQFF. In nucleotides, the CDR3 is TGTGCCAGCAGTCCGGGGACAGGGTTAATTGTGAATGAGCAGTTCTTC. This sequence joins TRBV7-8 and TRBJ2-1; 9 bases map to TRBD1. The CDR3 contains 16 residues. Trimming at V came to 6 bases and at J to 7 bases, leaving 13 bases not matched to a gene. Per germline, CDR1 SGHVS and CDR2 FQNEAQ.

The chain recombines TRBV15 with TRBJ2-7; a weak D match, TRBD1 (5 bases). CDR3 size: 15 residues. Trimming removed 3 bases from V and 1 base from J, with 13 bases in between. Germline loops: CDR1 LNHNV, CDR2 YYDKDF (reference sequence). The CDR3 bases are TGTGCCACCAGCAGGGACCGACAGTATTCCTACGAGCAGTACTTC. Translation gives CATSRDRQYSYEQYF.

The chain combines TRBV6-4 with TRBJ2-1; 10 nucleotides align to TRBD2. The J segment lost 3 bases and the V segment lost 3 bases, leaving 2 bases of the junction unmatched. CDR1 MRHNA and CDR2 SNTAGT come from the germline V gene. The CDR3 is 15 residues long. As DNA, the CDR3 is TGTGCCAGCAGTGAAAAGCGGGGGGGCTACAATGAGCAGTTCTTC. It yields the protein CASSEKRGGYNEQFF.

This clone appeared a single time. The chain employs TRBV7-2 and TRBJ2-5; D gene ambiguous. The CDR3 loop spans 13 amino acids. Germline V gives CDR1 SGHTA, CDR2 FQGNSA. Trimming pared 3 bases from V and 2 bases from J, leaving 7 bases between. The CDR3 loop reads CASSFRVQETQYF. The DNA for the CDR3 is TGTGCCAGCAGCTTTCGGGTTCAAGAGACCCAGTACTTC.

This chain connects TRBV30 to TRBJ1-3, with TRBD1 as a possible D gene (6 bases). Germline CDR1 and CDR2: GTSNPN and SVGIG (reference sequence). V was pared by 0 bases and J by 0 bases, with 12 bases between. The CDR3 has 16 amino acids. The CDR3 here is CAWSVQGGSSGNTIYF. The DNA for the CDR3 is TGTGCCTGGAGTGTACAGGGAGGGAGCTCTGGAAACACCATATATTTT.

The rearrangement joins TRBV4-1 to TRBJ2-7, with 7 bases lining up with TRBD2. Germline V lookup: CDR1 MGHRA, CDR2 YSYEKL. The trim removed 0 bases at V and 0 bases at J, leaving 5 bases unmatched. The CDR3 totals 16 residues. The CDR3 region is CASSQDYPGGSYEQYF. In nucleotides, the CDR3 is TGCGCCAGCAGCCAAGATTACCCGGGGGGCTCCTACGAGCAGTACTTC.

This sequence joins TRBV5-1 and TRBJ2-7; 13 nucleotides agree with TRBD2. This CDR3 region has 15 residues. In germline, CDR1 is SGHRS, CDR2 YFSETQ. V lost 4 bases and J lost 1; bases outside the gene matches: 2. In DNA, the CDR3 is TGCGCCAGCAGCCTGACTAGCGGGGGGTCCTACGAGCAGTACTTC. Its translation: CASSLTSGGSYEQYF. Combining the CDR3 with reference TRBV5-1 and TRBJ2-7 gives the whole variable domain KAGVTQTPRYLIKTRGQQVTLSCSPISGHRSVSWYQQTPGQGLQFLFEYFSETQRNKGNFPGRFSGRQFSNSRSEMNVSTLELGDSALYLCASSLTSGGSYEQYFGPGTRLTVT.

V gene TRBV4-3 combines with J gene TRBJ2-3, with TRBD2 identical over 15 bases. CDR1 is LGHNA and CDR2 is YSLEER in the germline V gene. This CDR3 is built from 17 residues. Trimming cost V 5 bases and J 11 bases; bases outside gene matches: 14. CDR3 in DNA: TGCGCCAGCAGCGGAGACGACTTCGGACTAGCGGGGGGGATGCAGTATTTT. Translating gives CASSGDDFGLAGGMQYF.

V is TRBV29-1 and J is TRBJ2-2; a possible D gene is TRBD1 (5 bases). The CDR3 is 14 amino acids. Per germline, CDR1 SQVTM and CDR2 ANQGSEA. The ends were cut back, 4 bases at V and 2 bases at J, with 11 bases in the middle. The CDR3 protein is CSVVGEINTGELFF. The DNA for the CDR3 is TGCAGCGTTGTAGGGGAAATCAACACCGGGGAGCTGTTTTTT.

J is TRBJ1-5 and V is TRBV7-9; D call uncertain. This CDR3 comprises 12 residues. V was pared by 8 bases and J by 4 bases, with 9 bases between. From germline, CDR1 is SEHNR and CDR2 FQNEAQ (reference sequence). The chain's CDR3 is CASVEINQPQHF. In DNA, the CDR3 is TGTGCCAGCGTTGAGATTAATCAGCCCCAGCATTTT.

The chain combines TRBV28 with TRBJ2-1; D remains unclear. The CDR3 runs to 11 residues. From germline, CDR1 is MDHEN and CDR2 SYDVKM. The V and J ends lost 6 bases and 8 bases respectively, with 8 bases between them. CDR3 loop: CASRRGHEQFF. The CDR3 DNA reads as TGTGCCAGCAGGCGCGGCCATGAGCAGTTCTTC. Full variable domain (rest looked up from reference TRBV28 and TRBJ2-1): DVKVTQSSRYLVKRTGEKVFLECVQDMDHENMFWYRQDPGLGLRLIYFSYDVKMKEKGDIPEGYSVSREKKERFSLILESASTNQTSMYLCASRRGHEQFFGPGTRLTVL.

This rearrangement joins TRBV5-6 to TRBJ1-5; possibly TRBD1 for D (6 bases). Germline values: CDR1 SGHDT, CDR2 YYEEEE. This CDR3 region has 15 residues. Trimming shortened V by 2 bases and J by 5 bases, and 14 bases separated the two germline ends. The CDR3 region is CASSFTGQGYQPQHF. CDR3 sequence (DNA): TGTGCCAGCAGCTTTACGGGACAAGGGTATCAGCCCCAGCATTTT.

V is TRBV18 and J is TRBJ2-3, with unresolved D. V was shortened by 2 bases and J by 6 bases, with 6 bases between the two germline ends. This CDR3 has 12 residues. Germline CDR1 is KGHSH and CDR2 is LQKENI. CDR3 DNA sequence: TGTGCCAGCTCACCAATTGCGGATACGCAGTATTTT. It translates to CASSPIADTQYF.

The sample holds a few counts of this clone. The chain carries TRBV7-2 and TRBJ2-7; 8 bases line up with TRBD2. CDR3 length: 17 residues. Losses at the gene ends were 0 bases for V and 5 bases for J; bases not matched to a gene: 12. Per germline, CDR1 SGHTA and CDR2 FQGNSA. Written as DNA, the CDR3 is TGTGCCAGCAGCTTAGCAGGCGGGGGGCAATATACCCACGAGCAGTACTTC. Protein product: CASSLAGGGQYTHEQYF.

CDR3: CASSTAGKSSYEQYF. CDR3 nucleotides: TGCGCCAGCAGCACGGCGGGGAAAAGCTCCTACGAGCAGTACTTC. This chain uses TRBV5-1 with TRBJ2-7; a possible D gene is TRBD2 (6 bases). V was cut by 4 bases and J by 0 bases, with 14 bases left in between. The germline CDR1 and CDR2 sequences are SGHRS and YFSETQ. The CDR3 loop spans 15 amino acids.

Only one count was recorded for this clone. The gene calls are TRBV15 and TRBJ1-5; D might be TRBD1 (5 bases). CDR1 is LNHNV and CDR2 is YYDKDF in the germline V gene (reference sequence). V lost 1 base, J lost 0 bases, and 10 bases lay in between. This CDR3 region has 16 residues. The CDR3 spells CATSRAGFNSNQPQHF. The CDR3 region has the DNA TGTGCCACCAGCAGAGCAGGGTTCAATAGCAATCAGCCCCAGCATTTT.

The chain couples TRBV4-1 to TRBJ2-7; 9 bases map to TRBD1. Germline assignment: CDR1 MGHRA and CDR2 YSYEKL. This CDR3 has 16 amino acids. J was trimmed by 5 bases and V by 2 bases; bases with no gene match: 10. Here the CDR3 DNA reads TGCGCCAGCAGCCAACAACCTGGACAGGGGATCGACGAGCAGTACTTC. It encodes CASSQQPGQGIDEQYF.

The J gene is TRBJ2-7, the V gene TRBV10-1, with D maybe TRBD2 (5 bases). V was shortened by 4 bases and J by 7 bases, with 17 bases between the two germline ends. The length of the CDR3 is 14 residues. Germline V lookup: CDR1 WNHNN, CDR2 SYGVQD (reference sequence). The CDR3 spells CASSGSFSTGEQYF. The CDR3 DNA reads as TGCGCCAGCAGTGGATCCTTCTCAACGGGGGAGCAGTACTTC.

J is TRBJ2-4 and V is TRBV11-2; 7 bases match TRBD1. CDR3 length: 16 residues. With V trimmed by 5 bases and J by 0 bases, 7 bases remained unmatched. Germline values: CDR1 SGHAT, CDR2 FQNNGV. The CDR3 nucleotides read TGTGCCAGCAGCCCACGACAGGGAATAGCCAAAAACATTCAGTACTTC. Its translation is CASSPRQGIAKNIQYF.

The V and J genes are TRBV29-1 and TRBJ2-1, with 11 bases that match TRBD2. The CDR3 sequence is 15 residues long. V lost 3 bases, J lost 8 bases, and 9 bases stayed unmatched. Germline-derived CDR1 and CDR2 are SQVTM and ANQGSEA. The CDR3 DNA is TGCAGCGTTGAGACTAGCGGGGTCATAGCTGATGAGCAGTTCTTC. Translating it yields CSVETSGVIADEQFF.